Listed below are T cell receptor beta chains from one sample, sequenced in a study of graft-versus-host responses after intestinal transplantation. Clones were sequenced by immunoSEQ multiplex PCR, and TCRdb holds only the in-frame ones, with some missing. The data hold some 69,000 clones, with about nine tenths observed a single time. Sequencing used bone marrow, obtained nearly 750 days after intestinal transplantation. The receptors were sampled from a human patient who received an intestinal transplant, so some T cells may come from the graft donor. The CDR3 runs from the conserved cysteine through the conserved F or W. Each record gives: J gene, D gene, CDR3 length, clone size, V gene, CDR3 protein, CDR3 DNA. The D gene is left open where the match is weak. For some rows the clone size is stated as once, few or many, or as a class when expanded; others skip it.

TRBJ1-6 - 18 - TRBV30 CAWRGRRQASSYNSPLHF TGTGCCTGGAGAGGTAGGCGGCAGGCCAGCTCCTATAATTCACCCCTCCACTTT
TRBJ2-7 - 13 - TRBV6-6 CASGTGRGYEQYF TGTGCCAGCGGAACTGGAAGGGGCTACGAGCAGTACTTC
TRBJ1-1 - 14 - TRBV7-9 CASSAAGVYTEAFF TGTGCCAGCAGCGCCGCCGGGGTCTACACTGAAGCTTTCTTT
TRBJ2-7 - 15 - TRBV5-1 CASSHPDSGVGEQYF TGCGCCAGCAGCCATCCTGACAGTGGGGTGGGCGAGCAGTACTTC
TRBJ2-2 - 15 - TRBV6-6 CASSRIQGNTGELFF TGTGCCAGCAGCCGGATTCAGGGTAACACCGGGGAGCTGTTTTTT
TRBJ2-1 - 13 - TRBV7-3 CASSPDTGTEQFF TGTGCCAGCAGCCCCGATACCGGGACAGAGCAGTTCTTC
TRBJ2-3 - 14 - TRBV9 CASSMGLLTDTQYF TGTGCCAGCAGCATGGGACTTCTCACAGATACGCAGTATTTT
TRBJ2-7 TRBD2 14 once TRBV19 CASSPGTSGYEQYF TGTGCCAGTAGTCCGGGGACTAGCGGCTACGAGCAGTACTTC
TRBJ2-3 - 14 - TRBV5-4 CASSLSAGADTQYF TGTGCCAGCAGCTTGTCGGCAGGGGCAGATACGCAGTATTTT
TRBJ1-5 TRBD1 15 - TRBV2 CASSGTENSNQPQHF TGTGCCAGCAGCGGGACAGAGAATAGCAATCAGCCCCAGCATTTT
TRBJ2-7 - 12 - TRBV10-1 CATKQVPYEQYF TGCGCCACCAAACAGGTTCCCTACGAGCAGTACTTC
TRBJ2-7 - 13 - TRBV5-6 CASSLDSPYEQYF TGTGCCAGCAGCTTGGACAGCCCCTACGAGCAGTACTTC
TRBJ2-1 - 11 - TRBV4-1 CASSHLNEQFF TGCGCCAGCAGCCACCTAAATGAGCAGTTCTTC
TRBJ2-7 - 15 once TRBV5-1 CASSLTTRNSGEQYF TGCGCCAGCAGCCTTACGACCCGGAACAGTGGCGAGCAGTACTTC
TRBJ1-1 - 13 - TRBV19 CASSIHEDSEAFF TGTGCCAGTAGTATTCATGAGGACAGTGAAGCTTTCTTT
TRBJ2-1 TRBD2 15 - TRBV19 CASSIGGGASNEQFF TGTGCCAGTAGTATAGGCGGGGGGGCTTCCAATGAGCAGTTCTTC
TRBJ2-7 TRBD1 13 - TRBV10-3 CASRTGETYEQYF TGTGCCTCACGGACAGGGGAAACCTACGAGCAGTACTTC
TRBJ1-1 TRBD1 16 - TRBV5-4 CASSSRQGGLNTEAFF TGTGCCAGCAGCTCGAGACAGGGGGGACTGAACACTGAAGCTTTCTTT
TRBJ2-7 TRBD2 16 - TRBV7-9 CASRQTGTSDSYEQYF TGTGCCAGCAGGCAAACCGGGACTAGCGACTCCTACGAGCAGTACTTC
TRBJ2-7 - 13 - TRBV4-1 CASSQDHAYEQYF TGCGCCAGCAGCCAAGATCACGCCTACGAGCAGTACTTC
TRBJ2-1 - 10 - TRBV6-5 CASSNGEQFF TGTGCCAGCAGTAATGGGGAGCAGTTCTTC
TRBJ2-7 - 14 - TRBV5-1 CASSLLGEGYEQYF TGCGCCAGCAGCTTGCTAGGGGAAGGCTACGAGCAGTACTTC
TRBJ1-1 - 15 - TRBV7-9 CASSLFPEGSTEAFF TGTGCCAGCAGCTTATTCCCTGAGGGAAGCACTGAAGCTTTCTTT
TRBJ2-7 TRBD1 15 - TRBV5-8 CASSDPRQGDSEQYF TGTGCCAGCAGCGACCCAAGACAGGGGGACTCCGAGCAGTACTTC
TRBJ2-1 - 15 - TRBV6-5 CASSFRLYSYNEQFF TGTGCCAGCAGTTTCCGACTTTACTCCTACAATGAGCAGTTCTTC
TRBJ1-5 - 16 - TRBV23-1 CASSQCYTGWSQPQHF TGCGCCAGCAGTCAATGCTACACAGGGTGGAGTCAGCCCCAGCATTTT
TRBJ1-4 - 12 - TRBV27 CASSYQGRELFF TGTGCCAGCAGTTATCAAGGCCGGGAACTGTTTTTT
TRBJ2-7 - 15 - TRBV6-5 CASSGTRGPSYEQYF TGTGCCAGCAGTGGAACGAGGGGACCCTCCTACGAGCAGTACTTC
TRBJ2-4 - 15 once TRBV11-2 CASSLGTGAKNIQYF TGTGCCAGCAGCTTAGGAACGGGGGCCAAAAACATTCAGTACTTC
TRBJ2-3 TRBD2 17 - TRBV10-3 CAISESGGSYGTDTQYF TGTGCCATCAGTGAGTCAGGCGGGAGCTACGGCACAGATACGCAGTATTTT
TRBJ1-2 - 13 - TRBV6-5 CASSYVQNYGYTF TGTGCCAGCAGTTACGTACAGAACTATGGCTACACCTTC
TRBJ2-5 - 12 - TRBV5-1 CASSLVLETQYF TGCGCCAGCAGCTTGGTCTTGGAGACCCAGTACTTC
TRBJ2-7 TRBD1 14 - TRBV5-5 CASRTGTGFYEQYF TGTGCCAGCAGGACCGGGACAGGTTTTTACGAGCAGTACTTC
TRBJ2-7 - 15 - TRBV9 CASRLVRDPPYEQYF TGTGCCAGCAGACTCGTAAGGGACCCCCCCTACGAGCAGTACTTC
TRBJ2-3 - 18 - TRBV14 CASSQFHVGPTTPDTQYF TGTGCCAGCAGCCAATTTCACGTAGGCCCTACGACCCCAGATACGCAGTATTTT
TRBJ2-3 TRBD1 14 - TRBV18 CASSPATGGDTQYF TGTGCCAGCTCACCCGCGACAGGGGGCGATACGCAGTATTTT
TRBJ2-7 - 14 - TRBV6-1 CASSERISGGEQYF TGTGCCAGCAGTGAACGGATTTCGGGCGGAGAGCAGTACTTC
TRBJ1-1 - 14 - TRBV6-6 CASSYGGLSTEAFF TGTGCCAGCAGTTACGGTGGGCTCAGCACTGAAGCTTTCTTT
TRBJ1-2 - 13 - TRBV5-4 CASSLGEPKGYTF TGTGCCAGCAGCTTAGGGGAGCCTAAAGGCTACACCTTC
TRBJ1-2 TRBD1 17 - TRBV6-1 CASSGRTGGPDSYGYTF TGTGCCAGCAGTGGACGGACAGGGGGCCCCGACTCCTATGGCTACACCTTC
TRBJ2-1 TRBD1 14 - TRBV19 CASKRTGGYNEQFF TGTGCCAGTAAAAGGACAGGGGGCTACAATGAGCAGTTCTTC
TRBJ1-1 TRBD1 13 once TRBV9 CASSAGTVTEAFF TGTGCCAGCAGCGCCGGGACAGTCACTGAAGCTTTCTTT